One and the same sample provided the 18 T cell receptor beta chains below, sequenced in a study of OX40 agonist ivuxolimab in advanced cancers. Method: immunoSEQ multiplex PCR; TCRdb's copy keeps in-frame clones and lacks some. The profile shows about 70,000 clones, 85% of them singletons. The material sequenced was CD4+ or CD8+ T cells sorted from blood, taken in a trial of the OX40 agonist ivuxolimab. The receptors were gathered from an adult with an advanced solid tumor such as melanoma, head and neck, liver or kidney cancer.

This chain links TRBV5-4 with TRBJ2-2; TRBD2 matches at 7 bases. The V gene's germline CDR1 is SGHNT and CDR2 YYREEE (reference sequence). CDR3 length: 14 residues. V lost 5 bases and J lost 5; bases outside the gene matches: 6. The chain's CDR3 is CASRPPGGTGELFF. CDR3 nucleotides: TGTGCCAGCAGGCCTCCGGGGGGTACCGGGGAGCTGTTTTTT.

The genes are TRBV5-1 and TRBJ1-3; tentative D call: TRBD1 (5 bases). The CDR3 runs to 17 residues. CDR1 SGHRS and CDR2 YFSETQ come from the germline V gene. Trimming shortened V by 0 bases and J by 0 bases, and 13 bases separated the two germline ends. For the CDR3, the DNA is TGCGCCAGCAGCTTGGGGGCAGGGAGGCACTCTGGAAACACCATATATTTT. Translating gives CASSLGAGRHSGNTIYF.

The chain couples TRBV15 to TRBJ1-5; D gene unclear. CDR1 and CDR2 from the germline V gene are LNHNV and YYDKDF (reference sequence). V was clipped by 0 bases and J by 5 bases, with 11 bases between them. The CDR3 loop spans 15 amino acids. DNA of the CDR3: TGTGCCACCAGCAGAGATAATAGCCAGGATCAGCCCCAGCATTTT. This sequence encodes CATSRDNSQDQPQHF.

This clone has a handful of counts. This chain connects TRBV10-3 to TRBJ2-7; D is unclear. Germline V gives CDR1 ENHRY, CDR2 SYGVKD. This CDR3 has 11 residues. V lost 3 bases to trimming and J lost 7 bases, with 7 bases between them. In DNA form, the CDR3 reads TGTGCCATCAGTGATATCGGGGAGCAGTACTTC. This codes for CAISDIGEQYF.

The chain links TRBV7-2 to TRBJ1-6; a possible D gene is TRBD1 (6 bases). Germline V gives CDR1 SGHTA, CDR2 FQGNSA. The CDR3 length is 14 residues. Trimming cost V 5 bases and J 10 bases, with 15 bases left between them. Here the CDR3 reads CASSLRDNRSPLHF. CDR3 coding DNA: TGTGCCAGCAGCCTCCGGGACAACCGATCACCCCTCCACTTT.

CDR3 in DNA: TGTGCCAGCAGCCCCAGACGGGGACAGGGGTACAATGAGCAGTTCTTC. Residues: CASSPRRGQGYNEQFF. The V call is TRBV7-2, the J call TRBJ2-1, with 10 bases that match TRBD1. This CDR3 region has 16 residues. Trimming at V came to 5 bases and at J to 4 bases, leaving 8 bases not matched to a gene. CDR1 is SGHTA, CDR2 FQGNSA, per germline.

CDR3 in DNA: TGCGCCAGCAGCCAGGGGGACAGGGGGCGCGATTGGGGTGAAGCTTTCTTT. It specifies CASSQGDRGRDWGEAFF. The chain employs TRBV5-1 and TRBJ1-1; 12 bases agree with TRBD1. The V gene's germline CDR1 is SGHRS and CDR2 YFSETQ. This CDR3 is built from 17 residues. V dropped 4 bases and J dropped 7; count of bases not matched to a gene: 14.

The rearrangement links TRBV11-3 to TRBJ2-1; 7 bases are a match to TRBD1. Germline V lookup: CDR1 SGHNT, CDR2 YENEEA. V lost 5 bases to trimming and J lost 5 bases; unmatched junction nucleotides: 6. The CDR3 has 14 residues. For the CDR3, the DNA is TGTGCCAGCAGCCACTGGACAGGCGACAATGAGCAGTTCTTC. It codes for CASSHWTGDNEQFF.

This clone was counted between two and nine times. This rearrangement joins TRBV6-1 to TRBJ2-6; TRBD1 or TRBD2 may be the D gene (5 bases each). Per the germline V gene, CDR1 is MNHNS and CDR2 is SASEGT. The CDR3 spans 15 residues. With 2 bases removed from V and 4 bases from J, the gap between germline ends came to 9 bases. The CDR3 nucleotides are TGTGCCAGCAGTGAACGGGGCGCGGGGGCCAACGTCCTGACTTTC. Protein sequence: CASSERGAGANVLTF.

The chain employs TRBV14 and TRBJ2-3, with D perhaps TRBD1 or TRBD2 (5 bases each). Looked up from germline, CDR1 is SGHDN and CDR2 is FVKESK. The CDR3 sequence is 14 residues long. Trimming cost V 4 bases and J 1 base, with 9 bases left between them. CDR3: CASSPWGRTDTQYF. CDR3 nucleotide sequence: TGTGCCAGCAGCCCCTGGGGACGCACAGATACGCAGTATTTT.

J is TRBJ1-4 and V is TRBV27; 7 nucleotides line up with TRBD1. The CDR3 contains 14 residues. Germline V gene data show CDR1 as MNHEY and CDR2 as SMNVEV (reference sequence). The J segment lost 0 bases and the V segment lost 6 bases, leaving 1 base of the junction unmatched. CDR3 nucleotide sequence: TGTGCCAGCAGAGGGACAGCAACTAATGAAAAACTGTTTTTT. Encoded protein: CASRGTATNEKLFF.

This clone appeared a single time. The chain's CDR3 is CASRRTGVGEQYF. The DNA of the CDR3 is TGTGCCAGCAGGCGGACGGGGGTGGGCGAGCAGTACTTC. The chain recombines TRBV6-5 with TRBJ2-7, with D tentatively TRBD2 (6 bases). Germline assignment: CDR1 MNHEY and CDR2 SVGAGI. The CDR3 is 13 residues long. V dropped 6 bases and J dropped 6 bases, with 15 bases sitting between them.

The rearrangement joins TRBV15 to TRBJ1-1; D is ambiguous. This CDR3 has 16 amino acids. V shed 0 bases and J shed 1 base, with 12 bases lying between them. Germline V CDR1 and CDR2: LNHNV, YYDKDF (reference sequence). Here the CDR3 DNA reads TGTGCCACCAGCAGAGATCCCGCAGCTCGGAACACTGAAGCTTTCTTT. Residues: CATSRDPAARNTEAFF.

The J gene is TRBJ2-1, the V gene TRBV19; the match to TRBD1 covers 7 bases. V lost 6 bases, J lost 6 bases, and 5 bases stayed unmatched. Germline CDR1 LNHDA, CDR2 SQIVND (reference sequence). The CDR3 totals 13 residues. The CDR3 region is CASSRQGPNEQFF. CDR3 nucleotides: TGTGCCAGTAGCCGACAGGGCCCCAATGAGCAGTTCTTC.

This chain joins TRBV6-5 and TRBJ2-5; TRBD1 matches 8 bases. Germline assignment: CDR1 MNHEY and CDR2 SVGAGI. This CDR3 region has 13 residues. V lost 4 bases to trimming and J lost 8 bases; unmatched junction nucleotides: 6. The CDR3, as DNA: TGTGCCAGCAGTTCGGACAGGGATGGAACCCAGTACTTC. It is translated as CASSSDRDGTQYF.

The genes are TRBV5-6 and TRBJ2-5, with 8 bases identical to TRBD1. V was pared by 3 bases and J by 4 bases, with 8 bases of the junction left unmatched. The length of the CDR3 is 15 residues. Germline V lookup: CDR1 SGHDT, CDR2 YYEEEE. The CDR3: CASSSDRGRGETQYF. The CDR3 DNA reads as TGTGCCAGCAGCTCTGACAGGGGACGGGGAGAGACCCAGTACTTC.

The chain uses TRBV5-1 and TRBJ2-1; TRBD2 agrees at 9 bases. The germline V gene encodes CDR1 SGHRS and CDR2 YFSETQ. The V segment lost 2 bases and the J segment 6 bases; nucleotides outside the gene matches: 12. The CDR3 runs 17 residues. The CDR3: CASSFQRGRDDGNEQFF. CDR3 in DNA: TGCGCCAGCAGCTTTCAACGCGGGAGGGACGACGGCAATGAGCAGTTCTTC.

This clone has just a few counts. The CDR3 sequence is CASRTGKQETQYF. CDR3 sequence (DNA): TGTGCCAGCAGGACAGGGAAACAAGAGACCCAGTACTTC. The chain couples TRBV6-5 to TRBJ2-5, with TRBD1 matching 7 bases. The trim removed 6 bases at V and 2 bases at J, leaving 3 bases unmatched. Per germline, CDR1 MNHEY and CDR2 SVGAGI. This CDR3 is 13 amino acids long.